This TCR beta chain was found in a study of CD8 T cells in ankylosing spondylitis. Points from the study as a whole: Made up of fewer than 10 highly homologous variants, a TCR beta motif appeared characteristic of ankylosing spondylitis blood.

V lost 3 bases, J lost 0 bases, and 4 bases stayed unmatched. The CDR3 is made up of 15 amino acids. The germline CDR1 and CDR2 sequences are SGHTA and FQGNSA. A single record per CDR3 protein comes from TCRdb applying MiXCR to the 5' RACE reads. This table has approximately 150,000 distinct CDR3 sequences, around a third appearing once. This clonotype was observed many times. Its antigen remains unidentified. This receptor was obtained from a male donor with ankylosing spondylitis. V gene TRBV7-2 combines with J gene TRBJ2-7; 8 bases line up with TRBD2. Sequencing used synovial fluid, either unsorted or a sorted T cell fraction (not recorded which). The CDR3: CASSFQLAASYEQYF. In DNA, the CDR3 is TGTGCCAGCAGCTTTCAACTAGCGGCCTCCTACGAGCAGTACTTC.